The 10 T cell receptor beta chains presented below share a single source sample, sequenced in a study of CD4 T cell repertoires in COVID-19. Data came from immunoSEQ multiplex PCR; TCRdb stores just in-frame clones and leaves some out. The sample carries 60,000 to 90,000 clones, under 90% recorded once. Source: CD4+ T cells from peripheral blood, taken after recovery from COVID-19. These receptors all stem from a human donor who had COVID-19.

CDR3 in amino acids: CASSPLQERGTEAFF. CDR3 in DNA: TGTGCCAGCTCACCACTCCAGGAACGAGGCACTGAAGCTTTCTTT. The V call is TRBV18, the J call TRBJ1-1; no clear D. The CDR3 is 15 residues long. Looked up from germline, CDR1 is KGHSH and CDR2 is LQKENI. Trimming removed 1 base at V and 4 bases at J, with 13 bases between.

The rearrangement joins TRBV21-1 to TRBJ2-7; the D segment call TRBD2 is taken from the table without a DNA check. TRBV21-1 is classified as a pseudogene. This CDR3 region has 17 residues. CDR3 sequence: CASSGPRATSVDYEQYF. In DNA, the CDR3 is TGTGCCAGCAGCGGACCTCGCGCGACTAGCGTAGACTACGAGCAGTACTTC.

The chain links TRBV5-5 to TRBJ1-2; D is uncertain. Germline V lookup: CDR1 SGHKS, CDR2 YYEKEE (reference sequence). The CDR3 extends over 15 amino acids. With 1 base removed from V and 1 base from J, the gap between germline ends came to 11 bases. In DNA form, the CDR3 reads TGTGCCAGCAGCTTGTTAATCGAGGTTAACTATGGCTACACCTTC. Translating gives CASSLLIEVNYGYTF.

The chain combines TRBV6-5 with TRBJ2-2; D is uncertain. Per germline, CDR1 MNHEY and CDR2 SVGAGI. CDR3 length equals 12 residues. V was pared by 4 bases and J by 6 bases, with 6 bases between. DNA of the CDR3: TGTGCCAGCAGTTCCGACGCCGGGGAGCTGTTTTTT. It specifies CASSSDAGELFF.

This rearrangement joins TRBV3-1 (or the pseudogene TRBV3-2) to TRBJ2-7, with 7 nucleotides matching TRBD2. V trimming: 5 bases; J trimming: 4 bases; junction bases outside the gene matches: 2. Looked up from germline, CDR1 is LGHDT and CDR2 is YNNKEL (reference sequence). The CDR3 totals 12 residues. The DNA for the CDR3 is TGTGCCAGCAGCGCTAGCGGTTACGAGCAGTACTTC. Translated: CASSASGYEQYF.

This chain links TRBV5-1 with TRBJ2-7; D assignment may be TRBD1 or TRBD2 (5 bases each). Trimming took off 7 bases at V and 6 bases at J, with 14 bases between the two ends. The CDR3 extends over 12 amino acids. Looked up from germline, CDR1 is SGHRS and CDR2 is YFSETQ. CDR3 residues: CASSLGDREQYF. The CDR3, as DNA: TGCGCCAGCTCACTTGGGGACCGCGAGCAGTACTTC.

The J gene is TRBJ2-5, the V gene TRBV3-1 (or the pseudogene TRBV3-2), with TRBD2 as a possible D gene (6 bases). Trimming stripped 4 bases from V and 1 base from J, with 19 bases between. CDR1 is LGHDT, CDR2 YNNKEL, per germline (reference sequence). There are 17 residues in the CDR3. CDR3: CASSRPDRGSPQETQYF. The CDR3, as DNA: TGTGCCAGCAGCCGACCAGATCGGGGGAGCCCCCAAGAGACCCAGTACTTC.

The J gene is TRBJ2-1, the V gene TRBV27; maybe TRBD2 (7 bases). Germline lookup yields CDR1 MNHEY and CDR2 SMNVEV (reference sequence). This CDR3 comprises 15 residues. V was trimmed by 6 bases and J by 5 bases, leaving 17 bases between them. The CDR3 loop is CASSFSGGSHNEQFF. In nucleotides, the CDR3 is TGTGCCAGCAGCTTTTCGGGGGGCAGTCACAATGAGCAGTTCTTC.

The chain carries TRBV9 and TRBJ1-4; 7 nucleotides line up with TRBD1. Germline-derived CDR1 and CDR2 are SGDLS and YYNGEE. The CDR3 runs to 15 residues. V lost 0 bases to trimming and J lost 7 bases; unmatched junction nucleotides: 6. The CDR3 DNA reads TGTGCCAGCAGCGTAGGGCCACAGGGGCCTGAAAAACTGTTTTTT. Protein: CASSVGPQGPEKLFF.

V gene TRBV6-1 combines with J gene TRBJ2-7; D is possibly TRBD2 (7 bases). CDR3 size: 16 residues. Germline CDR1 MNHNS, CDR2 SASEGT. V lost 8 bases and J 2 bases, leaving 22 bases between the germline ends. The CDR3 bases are TGTGCCAGCTGTGGGGGGAGGGGGAGGGTCCCCTACGAGCAGTACTTC. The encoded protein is CASCGGRGRVPYEQYF.